Sequencing of this T cell receptor (beta chain) was carried out in a study of Ad26.COV2.S vaccination and SARS-CoV-2 variants. Clones were read by immunoSEQ multiplex PCR, and TCRdb kept only the in-frame ones, dropping some. The sample has around 450,000 clones; about nine tenths are singletons. Treatment noted: around 19 received Ad26.COV2.S at low or high dose, single or two shots; five or six received placebo; per-sample allocation not given. Sampling occurred on day 63 after the first vaccine or placebo injection. This TCR was sampled from a person between 18 and 59 years old who received the Ad26.COV2.S COVID-19 vaccine or a placebo. The starting material was peripheral blood, obtained in a trial of Ad26.COV2.S vaccine versus placebo.

The chain's CDR3 is CASRGQGVYEQFF. CDR3 nucleotides: TGTGCCAGCAGGGGACAGGGGGTCTATGAGCAGTTCTTC. V gene TRBV12-3 or TRBV12-4 combines with J gene TRBJ2-1, with TRBD1 matching 11 bases. The CDR3 consists of 13 residues. V shed 6 bases, J shed 8 bases, and the junction held 3 bases outside the gene matches.